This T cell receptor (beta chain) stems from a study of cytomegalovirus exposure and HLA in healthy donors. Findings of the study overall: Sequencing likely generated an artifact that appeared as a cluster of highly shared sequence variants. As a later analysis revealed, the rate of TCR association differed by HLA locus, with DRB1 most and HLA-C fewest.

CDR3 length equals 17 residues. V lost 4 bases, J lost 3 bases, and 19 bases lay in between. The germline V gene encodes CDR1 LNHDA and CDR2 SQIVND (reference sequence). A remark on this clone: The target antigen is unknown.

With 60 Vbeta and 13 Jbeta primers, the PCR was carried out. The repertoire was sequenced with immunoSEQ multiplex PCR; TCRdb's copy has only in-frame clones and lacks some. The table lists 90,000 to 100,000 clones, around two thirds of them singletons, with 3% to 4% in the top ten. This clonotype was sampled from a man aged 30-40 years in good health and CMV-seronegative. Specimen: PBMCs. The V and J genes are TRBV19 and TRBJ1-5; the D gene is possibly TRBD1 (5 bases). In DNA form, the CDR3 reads TGTGCCAGTAGTAGGCGGGGGATGGACCCCCTCAATCAGCCCCAGCATTTT. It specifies CASSRRGMDPLNQPQHF.